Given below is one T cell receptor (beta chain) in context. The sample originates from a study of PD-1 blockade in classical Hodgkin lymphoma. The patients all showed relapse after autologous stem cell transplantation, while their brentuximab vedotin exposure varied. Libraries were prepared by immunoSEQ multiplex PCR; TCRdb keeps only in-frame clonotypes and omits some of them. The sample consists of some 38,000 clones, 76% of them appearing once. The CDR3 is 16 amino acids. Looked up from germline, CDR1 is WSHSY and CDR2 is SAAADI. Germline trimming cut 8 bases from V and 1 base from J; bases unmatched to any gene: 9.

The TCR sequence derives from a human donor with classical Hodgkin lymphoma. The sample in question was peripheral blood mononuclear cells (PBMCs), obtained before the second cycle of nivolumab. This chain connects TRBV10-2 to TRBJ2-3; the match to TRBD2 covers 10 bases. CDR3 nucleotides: TGCGCCAGCGGCAGAGCGGGGGGGTTAGGCACAGATACGCAGTATTTT. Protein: CASGRAGGLGTDTQYF.